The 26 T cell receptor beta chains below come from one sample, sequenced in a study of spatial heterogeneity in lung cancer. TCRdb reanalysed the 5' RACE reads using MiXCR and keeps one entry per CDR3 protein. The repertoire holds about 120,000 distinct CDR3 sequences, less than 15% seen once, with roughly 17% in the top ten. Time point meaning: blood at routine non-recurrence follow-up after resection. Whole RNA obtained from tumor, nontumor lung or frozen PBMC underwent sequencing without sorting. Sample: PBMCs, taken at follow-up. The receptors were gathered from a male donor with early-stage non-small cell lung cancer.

DNA of the CDR3: TGTGCCAGCAGCTTAGCCTATACCCCCTATGGCTACACCTTC. Translation: CASSLAYTPYGYTF. The chain combines TRBV7-9 with TRBJ1-2, with D unresolved. Germline-derived CDR1 and CDR2 are SEHNR and FQNEAQ (reference sequence). Trimming took off 0 bases at V and 4 bases at J, with 9 bases between the two ends. The CDR3 is made up of 14 amino acids. The full variable domain, its missing parts supplied by reference TRBV7-9 and TRBJ1-2, is DTGVSQNPRHKITKRGQNVTFRCDPISEHNRLYWYRQTLGQGPEFLTYFQNEAQLEKSRLLSDRFSAERPKGSFSTLEIQRTEQGDSAMYLCASSLAYTPYGYTFGSGTRLTVV.

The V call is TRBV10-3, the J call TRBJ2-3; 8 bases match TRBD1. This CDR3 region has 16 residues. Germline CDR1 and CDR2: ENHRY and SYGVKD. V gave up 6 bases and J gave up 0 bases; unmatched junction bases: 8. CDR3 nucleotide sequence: TGTGCCATCAGACCCGGGGACAGGCGAAGCACAGATACGCAGTATTTT. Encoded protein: CAIRPGDRRSTDTQYF.

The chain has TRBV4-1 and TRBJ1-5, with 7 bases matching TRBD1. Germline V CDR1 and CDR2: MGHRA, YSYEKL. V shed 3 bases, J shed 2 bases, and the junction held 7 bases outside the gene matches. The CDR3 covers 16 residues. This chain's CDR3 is CASSHPDRPGNQPQHF. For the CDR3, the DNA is TGCGCCAGCAGCCACCCGGACAGGCCTGGCAATCAGCCCCAGCATTTT.

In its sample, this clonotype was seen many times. The CDR3 DNA sequence: TGTGCCACCAGCAGAGATGAGGGTATGGCCTACAATGAGCAGTTCTTC. This sequence encodes CATSRDEGMAYNEQFF. This chain uses TRBV15 with TRBJ2-1; D possibly corresponds to TRBD2 (5 bases). This CDR3 region has 16 residues. The V end was cut by 0 bases, the J end by 2 bases, with 11 bases between. Germline-derived CDR1 and CDR2 are LNHNV and YYDKDF (reference sequence).

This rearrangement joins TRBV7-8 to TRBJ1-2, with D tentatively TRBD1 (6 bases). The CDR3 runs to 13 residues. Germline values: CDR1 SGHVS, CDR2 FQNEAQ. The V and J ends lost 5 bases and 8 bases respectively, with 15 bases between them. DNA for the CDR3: TGTGCCAGCAGCCCTAGAGGGGGAAGAGGCTACACCTTC. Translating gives CASSPRGGRGYTF. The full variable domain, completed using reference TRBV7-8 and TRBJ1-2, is GAGVSQSPRYKVAKRGQDVALRCDPISGHVSLFWYQQALGQGPEFLTYFQNEAQLDKSGLPSDRFFAERPEGSVSTLKIQRTQQEDSAVYLCASSPRGGRGYTFGSGTRLTVV.

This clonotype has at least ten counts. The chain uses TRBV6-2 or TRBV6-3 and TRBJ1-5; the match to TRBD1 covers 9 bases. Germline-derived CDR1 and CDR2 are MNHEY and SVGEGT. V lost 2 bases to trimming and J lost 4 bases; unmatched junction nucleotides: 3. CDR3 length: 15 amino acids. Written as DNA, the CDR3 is TGTGCCAGCAGTTACGGAGGGACAGGGAATCAGCCCCAGCATTTT. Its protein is CASSYGGTGNQPQHF.

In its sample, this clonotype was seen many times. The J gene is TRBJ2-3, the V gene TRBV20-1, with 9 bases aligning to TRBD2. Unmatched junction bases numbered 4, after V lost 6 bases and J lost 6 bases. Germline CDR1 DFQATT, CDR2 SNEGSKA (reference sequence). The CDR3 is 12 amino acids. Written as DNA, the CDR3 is TGCAGTGCGGGACTAGCAAGGGATACGCAGTATTTT. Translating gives CSAGLARDTQYF.

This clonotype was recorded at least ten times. CDR3 nucleotide sequence: TGCAGCGTTGTCGTGGAGCCCTACGAGCAGTACTTC. It specifies CSVVVEPYEQYF. The genes are TRBV29-1 and TRBJ2-7; D is uncertain. V was clipped by 4 bases and J by 2 bases, with 9 bases between them. Per the germline V gene, CDR1 is SQVTM and CDR2 is ANQGSEA. CDR3 length equals 12 residues.

CDR3 sequence: CASSLDPGTGRNEQFF. The CDR3 DNA reads as TGTGCCAGCAGCTTAGATCCCGGGACAGGGCGCAATGAGCAGTTCTTC. The genes are TRBV7-2 and TRBJ2-1; TRBD1 aligns across 9 bases. The V and J ends lost 1 base and 6 bases, in that order; junction bases with no gene match: 7. Per germline, CDR1 SGHTA and CDR2 FQGNSA. The CDR3 extends over 16 amino acids.

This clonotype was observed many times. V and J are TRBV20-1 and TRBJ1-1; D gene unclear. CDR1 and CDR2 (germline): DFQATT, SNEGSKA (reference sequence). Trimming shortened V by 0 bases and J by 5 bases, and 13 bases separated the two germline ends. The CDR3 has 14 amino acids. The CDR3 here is CSARDPRDQTEAFF. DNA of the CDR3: TGCAGTGCTAGAGATCCACGTGACCAGACTGAAGCTTTCTTT.

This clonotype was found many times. This CDR3 reads CASSLRVVGSAIPLHF. In DNA form, the CDR3 reads TGTGCCAGCAGCCTGAGGGTCGTAGGGTCAGCGATACCCCTCCACTTT. This sequence joins TRBV5-6 and TRBJ1-6, with D unresolved. V shed 4 bases and J shed 12 bases, with 23 bases lying between them. Looked up from germline, CDR1 is SGHDT and CDR2 is YYEEEE. The CDR3 extends over 16 amino acids.

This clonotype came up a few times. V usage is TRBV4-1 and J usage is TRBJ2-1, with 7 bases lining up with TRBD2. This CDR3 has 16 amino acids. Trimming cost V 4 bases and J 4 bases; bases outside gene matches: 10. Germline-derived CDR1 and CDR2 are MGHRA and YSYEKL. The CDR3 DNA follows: TGCGCCAGCAGCCCCCCCGGGAGGACAAGGTACAATGAGCAGTTCTTC. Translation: CASSPPGRTRYNEQFF.

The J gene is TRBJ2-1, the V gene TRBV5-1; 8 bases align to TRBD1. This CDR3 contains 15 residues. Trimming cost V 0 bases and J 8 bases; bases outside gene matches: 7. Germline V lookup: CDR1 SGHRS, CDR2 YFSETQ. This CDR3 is CASSLDQGAIDEQFF. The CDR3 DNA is TGCGCCAGCAGCTTGGACCAGGGGGCGATCGATGAGCAGTTCTTC. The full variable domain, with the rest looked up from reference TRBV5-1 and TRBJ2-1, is KAGVTQTPRYLIKTRGQQVTLSCSPISGHRSVSWYQQTPGQGLQFLFEYFSETQRNKGNFPGRFSGRQFSNSRSEMNVSTLELGDSALYLCASSLDQGAIDEQFFGPGTRLTVL.

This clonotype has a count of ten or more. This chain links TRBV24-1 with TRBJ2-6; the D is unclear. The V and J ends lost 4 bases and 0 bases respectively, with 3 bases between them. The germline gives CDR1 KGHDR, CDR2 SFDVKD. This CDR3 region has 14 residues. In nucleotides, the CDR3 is TGTGCCACCAGTGACATCTCTGGGGCCAACGTCCTGACTTTC. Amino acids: CATSDISGANVLTF.

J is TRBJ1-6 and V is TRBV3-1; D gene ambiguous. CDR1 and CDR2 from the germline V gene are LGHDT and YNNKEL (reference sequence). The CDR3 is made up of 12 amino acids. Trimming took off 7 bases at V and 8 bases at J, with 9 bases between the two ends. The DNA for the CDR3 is TGTGCCAGCACCAGAGGTGATTCACCCCTCCACTTT. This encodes CASTRGDSPLHF.

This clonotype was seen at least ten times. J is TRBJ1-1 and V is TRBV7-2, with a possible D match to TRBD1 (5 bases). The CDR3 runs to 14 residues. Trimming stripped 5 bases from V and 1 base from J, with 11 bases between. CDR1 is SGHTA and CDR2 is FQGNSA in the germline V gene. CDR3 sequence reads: CASSRGRANTEAFF. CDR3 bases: TGTGCCAGCAGCAGGGGCAGGGCGAACACTGAAGCTTTCTTT.

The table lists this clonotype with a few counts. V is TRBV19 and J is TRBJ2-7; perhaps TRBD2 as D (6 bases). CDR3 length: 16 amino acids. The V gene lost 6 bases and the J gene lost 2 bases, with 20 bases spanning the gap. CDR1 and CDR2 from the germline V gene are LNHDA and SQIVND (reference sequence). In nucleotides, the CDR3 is TGTGCCAGTAGCGGGGACGGCACCTGGGGGGCCTACGAGCAGTACTTC. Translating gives CASSGDGTWGAYEQYF. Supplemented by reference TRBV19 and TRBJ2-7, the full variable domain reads DGGITQSPKYLFRKEGQNVTLSCEQNLNHDAMYWYRQDPGQGLRLIYYSQIVNDFQKGDIAEGYSVSREKKESFPLTVTSAQKNPTAFYLCASSGDGTWGAYEQYFGPGTRLTVT.

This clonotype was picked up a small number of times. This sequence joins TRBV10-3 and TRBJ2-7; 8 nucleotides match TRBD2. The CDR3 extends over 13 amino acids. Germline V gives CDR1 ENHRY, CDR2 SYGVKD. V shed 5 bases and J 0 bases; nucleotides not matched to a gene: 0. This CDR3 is CAISSGSSYEQYF. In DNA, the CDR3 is TGTGCCATCAGTAGCGGGAGCTCCTACGAGCAGTACTTC.

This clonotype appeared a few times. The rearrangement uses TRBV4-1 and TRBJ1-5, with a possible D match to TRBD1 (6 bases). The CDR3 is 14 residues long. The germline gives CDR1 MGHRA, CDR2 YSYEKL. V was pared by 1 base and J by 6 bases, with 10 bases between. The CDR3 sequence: CASSQARGGQPQHF. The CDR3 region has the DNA TGCGCCAGCAGCCAAGCCAGGGGCGGTCAGCCCCAGCATTTT.

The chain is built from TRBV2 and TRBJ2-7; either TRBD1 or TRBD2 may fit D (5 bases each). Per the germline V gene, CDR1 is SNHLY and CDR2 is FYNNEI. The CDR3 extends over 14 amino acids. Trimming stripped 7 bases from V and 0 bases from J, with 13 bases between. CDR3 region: CASIRDVSSYEQYF. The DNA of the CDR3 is TGTGCCAGCATTAGGGACGTAAGCTCCTACGAGCAGTACTTC.

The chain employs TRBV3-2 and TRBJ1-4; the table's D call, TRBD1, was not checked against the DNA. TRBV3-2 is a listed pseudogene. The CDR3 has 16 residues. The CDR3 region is CASKAGTGQTNEKLFF. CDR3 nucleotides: TGTGCCAGCAAAGCGGGGACAGGACAAACTAATGAAAAACTGTTTTTT.

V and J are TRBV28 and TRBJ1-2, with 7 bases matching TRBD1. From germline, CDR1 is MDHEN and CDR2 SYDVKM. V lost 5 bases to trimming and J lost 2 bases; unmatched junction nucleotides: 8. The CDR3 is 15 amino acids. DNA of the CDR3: TGTGCCAGCAGTCCCTCGTACAGGGGCAACTATGGCTACACCTTC. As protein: CASSPSYRGNYGYTF.

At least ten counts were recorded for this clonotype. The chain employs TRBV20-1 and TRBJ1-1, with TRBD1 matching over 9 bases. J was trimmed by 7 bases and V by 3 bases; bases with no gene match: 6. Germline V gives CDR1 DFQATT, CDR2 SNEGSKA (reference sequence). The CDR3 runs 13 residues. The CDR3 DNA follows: TGCAGTGCTAGTGTGGGACAGGGTGGTGAAGCTTTCTTT. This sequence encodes CSASVGQGGEAFF.

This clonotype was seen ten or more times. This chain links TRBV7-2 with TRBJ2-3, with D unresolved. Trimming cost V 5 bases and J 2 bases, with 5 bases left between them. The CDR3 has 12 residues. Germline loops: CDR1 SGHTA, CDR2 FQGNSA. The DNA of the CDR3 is TGTGCCAGCAGCCAATCCACAGATACGCAGTATTTT. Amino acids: CASSQSTDTQYF.

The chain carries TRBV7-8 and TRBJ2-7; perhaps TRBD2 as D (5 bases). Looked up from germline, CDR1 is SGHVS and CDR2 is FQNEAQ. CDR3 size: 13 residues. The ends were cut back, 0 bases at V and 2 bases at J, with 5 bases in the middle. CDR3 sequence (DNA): TGTGCCAGCAGCTTAGCGGGAGCCTACGAGCAGTACTTC. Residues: CASSLAGAYEQYF.

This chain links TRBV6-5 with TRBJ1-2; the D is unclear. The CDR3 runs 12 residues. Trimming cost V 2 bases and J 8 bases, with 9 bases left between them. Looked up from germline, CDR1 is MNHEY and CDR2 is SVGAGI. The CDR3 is CASSYKGTGYTF. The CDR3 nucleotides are TGTGCCAGCAGTTACAAGGGTACCGGCTACACCTTC.